The present T cell receptor (beta chain) was sequenced within a study of blood T cell repertoires in COVID-19 (dated by TCRdb to about 2020). At the level of the whole study: Samples covering the acute and convalescent phases of COVID-19 were provided by collaborators in the United States, Italy and Spain. The samples were drawn from the first 160 participants of the ongoing ImmuneRACE study and from under 1,500 subjects provided by 6 global collaborators. The dataset comprised deeply sampled blood TCRbeta repertoires from subjects exposed to, actively infected with, or recovered from COVID-19. The material from the prospective study consisted of cDNA or gDNA derived from T cells, B-cell-depleted T cells, or PBMCs. The repertoires were released in a freely available public database intended as a resource for research on the immune response to SARS-CoV-2. Where available, HLA class I and class II types were obtained from metadata supplied by the sample provider rather than from assay-based typing. The sample metadata nearly always contained a de-identified subject ID, COVID-19 status, age in years and sex. On the study overall, not on this receptor specifically: The amount of clinical and demographic metadata varied by source and participant and was provided uncurated.

The immunoSEQ Assay, a bias-controlled multiplex PCR, was used to amplify TCRbeta CDR3 regions from genomic DNA. On the authors' methods: Nucleated cell counts per sample were estimated from amplification of reference gene primers within the assay. Sequence reads were collapsed and filtered to measure the absolute abundance of every unique TCRbeta CDR3 rearrangement. Productive Simpson clonality was computed per sample as the square root of Simpson's diversity index over productive rearrangements. TCRdb carries this immuneACCESS record with in-frame sequences only. Its versions omit some clonotypes, under half of them owing to an unresolved V gene in the studies checked, with the rest unexplained. The V and J calls and clone size were taken over from that table, and D and trimming were inferred from the DNA. Within this sample are under 350,000 clones, with approximately 89% of them counted one time only. The ten biggest clones cover 1.5% to 2% of the sample.

There are 24 amino acids in the CDR3, from cysteine to phenylalanine inclusive. The only DNA kept is the CDR3, 72 bases in frame from the first base. The CDR1 and CDR2 encoded by the germline V gene (reference sequence) are PRHDT and FYEKMQ. V and J are trimmed by 5 bases and 8 bases, and the gene matches miss 39 bases of the junction. In Seattle, one collaborating source enrolled patients while the infection was active and tracked those patients longitudinally over the course of disease. Each collaborating institution followed its own protocols to collect whole blood in K2EDTA tubes. For TCRbeta analysis, collaborator samples were shipped as frozen whole blood, as isolated PBMCs, or as DNA extracted from either sample type. A single count supports this clone. The specificity of this receptor is unknown. Base qualities were left out, and no much larger clone turns up one base away.

The sequence derives from a woman in her twenties or thirties with COVID-19, enrolled during active disease. Input material: peripheral blood. The chain was built from TRBV13 and TRBJ1-2, with 9 central nucleotides matching TRBD1. In nucleotide form, the sequence is TGTGCCAGCAGCATCAGCCCACAAGCCCCGGTTAAGAGGGGACAGGGAATGGGTCGGGACGGCTACACCTTC. Its protein reads: CASSISPQAPVKRGQGMGRDGYTF.